This entry features one T cell receptor (beta chain) sequence. The antigen remains undetermined. The sample originates from a study of identical twins. Study-level points and caveats: Cord blood beta clonotypes that were abundant carried fewer insertions, and memory repertoires showed no such trend.

Per germline, CDR1 MNHEY and CDR2 SVGEGT. V dropped 6 bases and J dropped 3; count of bases not matched to a gene: 14. The CDR3 sequence is 20 residues long. TCRdb itself ran the 5' RACE reads through MiXCR, one entry per CDR3 protein. The sample lists 520,000 or so distinct CDR3 sequences, around 20% seen once, with about 0.99% in the top ten. The same sample was also used in a study of T cells expressing NK-cell markers. Per that study: Most of the eight sequenced donors tested HCMV-seropositive; one tested seronegative. Similarly, these clonotypes led the CD3+CD56-NKG2C+ fraction as well in a few donors.

The clonotype comes from a woman younger than 35 in good health. The chain has TRBV6-2 or TRBV6-3 and TRBJ2-1; 16 bases align to TRBD2. Source material: CD4+ T cells sorted from blood. The CDR3 is CASSPTPGLAGGGFYNEQFF. Written as DNA, the CDR3 is TGTGCCAGCAGCCCTACACCGGGACTAGCGGGAGGGGGGTTCTACAATGAGCAGTTCTTC.